This T cell receptor beta chain was observed in a study of cytomegalovirus exposure and HLA in healthy donors. V shed 5 bases, J shed 9 bases, and the junction held 13 bases outside the gene matches. Germline V lookup: CDR1 MNHEY, CDR2 SMNVEV (reference sequence). This CDR3 spans 16 amino acids. The table came from immunoSEQ multiplex PCR; TCRdb's copy has only in-frame clones and leaves some out. This table holds under 250,000 clones, about 88% found once. V gene TRBV27 combines with J gene TRBJ2-1, with 10 bases identical to TRBD2. The receptor was isolated from a man in his late teens or twenties in good health and CMV-seropositive. The sample consisted of PBMCs. CDR3 protein: CASSILAGAPGSEQFF. The CDR3 region has the DNA TGTGCCAGCAGTATCCTAGCGGGAGCCCCTGGGAGTGAGCAGTTCTTC.